The 18 T cell receptor beta chains reported below all come from one sample, sequenced in a study of blood T cells in healthy people across ages. A sample-barcoded 5' primer and a J-beta primer mix were used in a second PCR of about 7 to 11 cycles. TCRdb reanalysed the 5' RACE reads using MiXCR and keeps one entry per CDR3 protein. The repertoire consists of approximately 810,000 distinct CDR3 sequences, with 29% occurring once and the leading ten covering around a sixth. The specimen sequenced was blood. All receptors derive from a woman of 80 years or more in good health.

This clonotype was counted ten times or more. One base away lies a much larger clone, so this may be a sequencing read error. The J gene is TRBJ2-5, the V gene TRBV5-1; 7 nucleotides align to TRBD1. Looked up from germline, CDR1 is SGHRS and CDR2 is YFSETQ. The CDR3 totals 17 residues. V lost 4 bases to trimming and J lost 5 bases; unmatched junction nucleotides: 17. The CDR3 loop is CASSPGLRTGFWETQYF. The DNA for the CDR3 is TGCGCCAGCAGCCCCGGATTACGGACAGGATTTTGGGAGACCCAGTACTTC.

The J gene is TRBJ1-2, the V gene TRBV7-9; D perhaps matches TRBD1 (5 bases). The CDR3 runs to 15 residues. The V gene lost 5 bases and the J gene lost 2 bases, with 15 bases spanning the gap. Germline loops: CDR1 SEHNR, CDR2 FQNEAQ (reference sequence). DNA for the CDR3: TGTGCCAGCAGCGACCGGGACCGTATCAACTATGGCTACACCTTC. Its translation is CASSDRDRINYGYTF. Based on the CDR3 plus reference TRBV7-9 and TRBJ1-2, the full variable domain is DTGVSQNPRHKITKRGQNVTFRCDPISEHNRLYWYRQTLGQGPEFLTYFQNEAQLEKSRLLSDRFSAERPKGSFSTLEIQRTEQGDSAMYLCASSDRDRINYGYTFGSGTRLTVV.

There are a few counts of this clonotype. A read error may be the cause here, since a much bigger clone is one base away. The chain joins TRBV20-1 to TRBJ2-7, with 8 bases matching TRBD1. V gave up 0 bases and J gave up 2 bases; unmatched junction bases: 9. This CDR3 region has 16 residues. Germline assignment: CDR1 DFQATT and CDR2 SNEGSKA (reference sequence). As DNA, the CDR3 is TGCAGTGCTAGAGATGAGGGGGACAGGTGGACCTACGAGCAGTACTTC. Translating it yields CSARDEGDRWTYEQYF.

J is TRBJ2-3 and V is TRBV6-5, with D possibly matching TRBD1 (6 bases). V was clipped by 7 bases and J by 0 bases, with 11 bases between them. The CDR3 has 14 residues. The V gene's germline CDR1 is MNHEY and CDR2 SVGAGI. CDR3 loop: CASTRGASTDTQYF. The CDR3 DNA sequence: TGTGCCAGCACCAGGGGTGCTAGCACAGATACGCAGTATTTT.

This clonotype was seen only a few times. A much larger clone sits a single nucleotide away, making a read error possible. The chain employs TRBV15 and TRBJ2-6, with a possible D match to TRBD2 (6 bases). The CDR3 loop spans 20 amino acids. Germline CDR1 LNHNV, CDR2 YYDKDF (reference sequence). For the CDR3, the DNA is TGTGCCACCAGCAGAGATCAAGGGGCGGGGTTCCTTTCTGGGGCCAACGTCCGGACTTTC. Amino acid sequence: CATSRDQGAGFLSGANVRTF.

This clonotype was seen repeatedly, ten times or more. The genes are TRBV25-1 and TRBJ2-7; TRBD2 is a possible D gene (6 bases). CDR1 is MGHDK, CDR2 SYGVNS, per germline. The CDR3 is 14 amino acids. Trimming took off 2 bases at V and 3 bases at J, with 11 bases between the two ends. The CDR3 loop is CASSEAGSIYEQYF. The DNA of the CDR3 is TGTGCCAGCAGTGAAGCGGGGTCTATCTACGAGCAGTACTTC.

Comments on this clonotype: Its ends do not fully match the called genes, so a read error is possible. This chain connects TRBV20-1 to TRBJ1-6; D perhaps matches TRBD1 (5 bases). Germline V lookup: CDR1 DFQATT, CDR2 SNEGSKA (reference sequence). The CDR3 is 13 residues long. CDR3 nucleotides: TGCAGTGCTAGAGTGGGGGGGGATTCACCCCGCCACTTT. Its protein is CSARVGGDSPRHF.

This clonotype was detected a few times. J is TRBJ1-6 and V is TRBV30, with D uncertain. The CDR3 consists of 12 residues. Trimming removed 1 base at V and 13 bases at J, with 11 bases between. Looked up from germline, CDR1 is GTSNPN and CDR2 is SVGIG (reference sequence). The CDR3 bases are TGTGCCTGGAGTGCCGACGTTAGTCCCCTCCACTTT. It yields the protein CAWSADVSPLHF.

The chain combines TRBV7-2 with TRBJ2-1, with TRBD1 identical over 12 bases. This CDR3 is built from 17 residues. Trimming at V came to 5 bases and at J to 3 bases, leaving 8 bases not matched to a gene. Germline CDR1 SGHTA, CDR2 FQGNSA. The CDR3: CASSRDRGPEGYNEQFF. The CDR3, as DNA: TGTGCCAGCAGCCGGGACAGGGGGCCTGAGGGCTACAATGAGCAGTTCTTC.

This rearrangement joins TRBV5-1 to TRBJ2-5; D is undetermined. Trimming pared 5 bases from V and 4 bases from J, leaving 15 bases between. This CDR3 has 14 residues. Germline V gene lookup returns CDR1 SGHRS and CDR2 YFSETQ. The CDR3 sequence is CASRYMEGLETQYF. The CDR3 coding sequence is TGCGCCAGCAGATACATGGAAGGGTTAGAGACCCAGTACTTC.

In its sample, this clonotype was seen a few times. This chain links TRBV7-9 with TRBJ2-1; 10 bases match TRBD2. The CDR3 is made up of 15 amino acids. Germline values: CDR1 SEHNR, CDR2 FQNEAQ (reference sequence). The V segment lost 1 base and the J segment 9 bases; nucleotides outside the gene matches: 6. CDR3 protein: CASSLEIAGGVEQFF. The CDR3 DNA sequence: TGTGCCAGCAGCTTAGAAATAGCGGGGGGTGTTGAGCAGTTCTTC. Full variable domain (missing parts from reference TRBV7-9 and TRBJ2-1): DTGVSQNPRHKITKRGQNVTFRCDPISEHNRLYWYRQTLGQGPEFLTYFQNEAQLEKSRLLSDRFSAERPKGSFSTLEIQRTEQGDSAMYLCASSLEIAGGVEQFFGPGTRLTVL.

To note about this clonotype: Given a much more abundant clone one base away, this may be a read error. The chain employs TRBV7-2 and TRBJ2-7, with D unclear. Germline CDR1 SGHTA, CDR2 FQGNSA. V lost 4 bases, J lost 7 bases, and 20 bases lay in between. The CDR3 is 15 amino acids. The CDR3 nucleotides are TGTGCCAGCAGCTCAGTAGTTCACTCCTACAATGAGCAGTACTTC. Its translation: CASSSVVHSYNEQYF.

This clonotype was recorded many times. The chain links TRBV7-9 to TRBJ2-3, with 11 bases that match TRBD2. Germline V gives CDR1 SEHNR, CDR2 FQNEAQ (reference sequence). The V gene end was trimmed by 5 bases and the J gene end by 1 base; junction bases not matched to a gene: 5. The length of the CDR3 is 16 residues. CDR3 DNA sequence: TGTGCCAGCAGCCTGACTAGCGGGGAACGCACAGATACGCAGTATTTT. It encodes CASSLTSGERTDTQYF. Full variable domain (missing parts from reference TRBV7-9 and TRBJ2-3): DTGVSQNPRHKITKRGQNVTFRCDPISEHNRLYWYRQTLGQGPEFLTYFQNEAQLEKSRLLSDRFSAERPKGSFSTLEIQRTEQGDSAMYLCASSLTSGERTDTQYFGPGTRLTVL.

This clonotype came up many times. The J gene is TRBJ2-3, the V gene TRBV7-2, with D tentatively TRBD2 (5 bases). CDR3 length: 13 residues. The ends were cut back, 1 base at V and 6 bases at J, with 8 bases in the middle. Germline lookup yields CDR1 SGHTA and CDR2 FQGNSA. CDR3 in DNA: TGTGCCAGCAGCTTAGGATCGGGGGATACGCAGTATTTT. Its translation is CASSLGSGDTQYF.

About this clonotype itself: A much more abundant neighbour one base away suggests this may be a read error. This chain joins TRBV6-2 or TRBV6-3 and TRBJ1-5, with TRBD1 identical over 7 bases. The CDR3 sequence is 15 residues long. The germline CDR1 and CDR2 sequences are MNHEY and SVGEGT. Unmatched junction bases numbered 5, after V lost 6 bases and J lost 0 bases. CDR3 sequence: CASRRDSYSNQPQHF. The CDR3 DNA is TGTGCCAGCAGGAGGGACAGCTATAGCAATCAGCCCCAGCATTTT.

V and J are TRBV27 and TRBJ1-6; D might be TRBD1 (6 bases). Germline V gene sequence: CDR1 MNHEY, CDR2 SMNVEV (reference sequence). The CDR3 has 15 amino acids. V shed 6 bases and J shed 8 bases, with 17 bases lying between them. CDR3 sequence reads: CASSLGGREHSPLHF. CDR3 sequence (DNA): TGTGCCAGCAGCTTGGGGGGCAGGGAACATTCACCCCTCCACTTT.

This clonotype was recorded many times. The J gene is TRBJ2-1, the V gene TRBV5-1; D not resolved. The CDR3 contains 15 residues. V lost 5 bases and J lost 0, with 12 bases in between. Germline V lookup: CDR1 SGHRS, CDR2 YFSETQ. CDR3 DNA sequence: TGCGCCAGCAGGAAGGAGTCCCCCTCCTACAATGAGCAGTTCTTC. As protein: CASRKESPSYNEQFF.

The chain recombines TRBV6-1 with TRBJ2-5; D is unclear. The J call may be incorrect, as the DNA end agrees better with TRBJ2-7. Germline values: CDR1 MNHNS, CDR2 SASEGT. There are 15 residues in the CDR3. Written as DNA, the CDR3 is TGTGCCAGCGAAGCTAGGAAGGGAACGACCTACGAGCAGTACTTC. Translating it yields CASEARKGTTYEQYF.